The 18 T cell receptor beta chains below were found in one sample sequenced in a study of metastatic and nonmetastatic thyroid tumors. Ahead of thyroid surgery, no patient had received treatment of any kind. TCRdb reassembled clones from the PCR reads with MiXCR. The sample records approximately 21,000 clones, roughly 20% being singletons. The sequencing sample was made of blood. These receptors all come from a female donor with papillary thyroid cancer or a benign thyroid nodule (not recorded which). Some clones in this sample may be carry-over from other donors' samples.

Comments on this clone: A junction boundary mismatches the germline segment, possibly from a read error. The chain employs TRBV5-5 and TRBJ2-7; 9 nucleotides agree with TRBD1. The germline V gene encodes CDR1 SGHKS and CDR2 YYEKEE (reference sequence). This CDR3 has 15 residues. The CDR3 nucleotides are TGTGCCAGCAGCTTCCTGGCCGGGACAGGGTACGAACAGTACTTC. Translating it yields CASSFLAGTGYEQYF.

In this sample, this clone turned up many times. The chain has TRBV7-6 and TRBJ2-7; D call uncertain. Germline V lookup: CDR1 SGHVS, CDR2 FNYEAQ. The V and J ends lost 5 bases and 2 bases respectively, with 13 bases between them. The CDR3 extends over 14 amino acids. The CDR3 here is CASSPRNRAYEQYF. CDR3 nucleotides: TGTGCCAGCAGCCCGCGGAACAGAGCCTACGAGCAGTACTTC.

This clone was found many times. CDR3 residues: CASSGFSGGNYNEQFF. The CDR3 DNA reads TGTGCCAGCAGTGGCTTTTCCGGGGGGAATTACAATGAGCAGTTCTTC. The chain is built from TRBV6-4 and TRBJ2-1; 7 bases map to TRBD2. The CDR3 loop spans 16 amino acids. V trimming: 4 bases; J trimming: 4 bases; junction bases outside the gene matches: 10. CDR1 is MRHNA, CDR2 SNTAGT, per germline.

The CDR3 nucleotides read TGTGCCAGCAGCTTAGTCGAGGGGTTGGGTGAGCAGTTCTTC. Its translation: CASSLVEGLGEQFF. This rearrangement joins TRBV11-2 to TRBJ2-1; D possibly matches TRBD1 or TRBD2 (5 bases each). The CDR3 sequence is 14 residues long. Trimming pared 1 base from V and 9 bases from J, leaving 13 bases between. Per the germline V gene, CDR1 is SGHAT and CDR2 is FQNNGV.

This clone is judged medium-sized. This chain joins TRBV6-1 and TRBJ2-7, with D possibly TRBD2 on 6 matching bases. Germline loops: CDR1 MNHNS, CDR2 SASEGT. The CDR3 spans 16 residues. V lost 7 bases to trimming and J lost 0 bases, with 19 bases between them. CDR3: CASMVSGTSSSYEQYF. CDR3 DNA: TGTGCCAGCATGGTATCCGGGACTTCCAGCTCCTACGAGCAGTACTTC.

The chain combines TRBV30 with TRBJ2-1, with D tentatively TRBD1 or TRBD2 (5 bases each). Germline V gives CDR1 GTSNPN, CDR2 SVGIG (reference sequence). V was cut by 3 bases and J by 6 bases, with 9 bases left in between. This CDR3 is 12 amino acids long. The CDR3 DNA sequence: TGTGCCTGGAGCAGAGGGACCAATGAGCAGTTCTTC. Protein product: CAWSRGTNEQFF.

Many counts were recorded for this clone. The chain employs TRBV6-1 and TRBJ2-2, with TRBD1 matching 8 bases. V lost 6 bases, J lost 6 bases, and 6 bases stayed unmatched. The germline CDR1 and CDR2 sequences are MNHNS and SASEGT. This CDR3 is built from 14 residues. Here the CDR3 reads CASSATGVAGELFF. DNA for the CDR3: TGTGCCAGCAGCGCGACAGGGGTAGCCGGGGAGCTGTTTTTT.

This clone is deemed medium-sized. The V and J genes are TRBV30 and TRBJ1-2; D is possibly TRBD1 (6 bases). Trimming stripped 5 bases from V and 6 bases from J, with 19 bases between. The CDR3 length is 14 residues. In germline, CDR1 is GTSNPN, CDR2 SVGIG (reference sequence). CDR3 sequence: CAWEAGEGRNGYTF. The DNA of the CDR3 is TGTGCCTGGGAGGCAGGGGAGGGCCGGAATGGCTACACCTTC.

This clone was seen ten or more times. The rearrangement uses TRBV20-1 and TRBJ2-5; 13 bases map to TRBD2. In germline, CDR1 is DFQATT, CDR2 SNEGSKA (reference sequence). The CDR3 has 16 amino acids. The junction had 12 bases not matched to a gene; V was cut back by 6 bases and J by 5 bases. CDR3: CSATGTSGEAGETQYF. Here the CDR3 DNA reads TGCAGTGCGACGGGGACTAGCGGGGAAGCGGGGGAGACCCAGTACTTC.

On this clone itself: The junction and the germline gene differ at one end; a read error may be behind it. The chain uses TRBV19 and TRBJ2-1, with a tentative D call TRBD1 (6 bases). Germline V gene lookup returns CDR1 LNHDA and CDR2 SQIVND (reference sequence). The CDR3 contains 12 residues. CDR3 amino acids: CAIRTGLCERFF. Written as DNA, the CDR3 is TGTGCCATACGTACAGGGTTATGTGAGCGGTTCTTC.

There are a few counts of this clone. One junction end does not reproduce the germline sequence, and a read error may be involved. The chain joins TRBV6-7 to TRBJ2-7; tentatively, D is TRBD1 (6 bases). TRBV6-7 is flagged as an ORF with uncertain function. There are 16 residues in the CDR3. CDR3 region: CASSYWVGASSYEQYF. The CDR3 coding sequence is TGTGCCAGCAGCTACTGGGTGGGGGCCTCCTCTTACGAGCAGTACTTC.

By frequency in the sample, this clone is medium-sized. The rearrangement joins TRBV28 to TRBJ1-3; 7 positions match TRBD1. Germline assignment: CDR1 MDHEN and CDR2 SYDVKM. V was clipped by 0 bases and J by 4 bases; unmatched bases: 6. The length of the CDR3 is 16 residues. CDR3 DNA: TGTGCCAGCAGTTTATGGACCGGACAGGTCGGAAACACCATATATTTT. Its protein product is CASSLWTGQVGNTIYF.

This clone occurred a few times. V and J are TRBV6-1 and TRBJ1-2, with D perhaps TRBD1 (5 bases). CDR3 length equals 12 residues. The V gene's germline CDR1 is MNHNS and CDR2 SASEGT. Deletions cut 9 bases from V and 6 bases from J, with 14 bases between. The CDR3: CASVVGGNGYTF. The DNA of the CDR3 is TGTGCCAGTGTTGTCGGGGGTAATGGCTACACCTTC.

The sample holds many counts of this clone. The V gene is TRBV19, the J gene TRBJ1-1; D is undetermined. Trimming cost V 6 bases and J 10 bases, with 21 bases left between them. This CDR3 region has 14 residues. Germline CDR1 reads LNHDA; CDR2 reads SQIVND (reference sequence). CDR3 region: CASSRFWGNFIAFF. As DNA, the CDR3 is TGTGCCAGTAGCAGGTTCTGGGGTAATTTCATAGCTTTCTTT.

Note on this clone: A single base separates this from a much larger clone, so it may be a read error. The chain links TRBV7-9 to TRBJ2-1; no clear D gene. Trimming removed 1 base from V and 9 bases from J, with 7 bases in between. Germline-derived CDR1 and CDR2 are SEHNR and FQNEAQ (reference sequence). The CDR3 length is 12 residues. The CDR3: CASSLVPGEQFF. Here the CDR3 DNA reads TGTGCCAGCAGCTTAGTACCTGGTGAGCAGTTCTTC.

This clone was counted at least ten times. This chain connects TRBV20-1 to TRBJ2-1; 7 nucleotides agree with TRBD2. CDR1 is DFQATT and CDR2 is SNEGSKA in the germline V gene (reference sequence). The CDR3 runs to 15 residues. V dropped 0 bases and J dropped 1; count of bases not matched to a gene: 3. This chain's CDR3 is CSARDGEGSYNEQFF. For the CDR3, the DNA is TGCAGTGCTAGAGATGGGGAGGGATCCTACAATGAGCAGTTCTTC.

This clone was seen at least ten times. CDR3 residues: CSARDFWAGEQETQYF. The DNA of the CDR3 is TGCAGTGCTAGAGATTTCTGGGCAGGGGAACAAGAGACCCAGTACTTC. The chain recombines TRBV20-1 with TRBJ2-5; a weak D match, TRBD1 (6 bases). Trimming took 0 bases from V and 2 from J, leaving 16 bases between them. The CDR3 is 16 amino acids. CDR1 DFQATT and CDR2 SNEGSKA come from the germline V gene (reference sequence).

This clone was seen a few times. Here the CDR3 DNA reads TGTGCCAGCAACTCGGTAGGTGGCGGCCCTGGGGCCAACGTCCTGACTTTC. This encodes CASNSVGGGPGANVLTF. The chain has TRBV28 and TRBJ2-6; no reliable D call. This CDR3 has 17 residues. Germline lookup yields CDR1 MDHEN and CDR2 SYDVKM. V lost 7 bases to trimming and J lost 2 bases, with 18 bases between them.